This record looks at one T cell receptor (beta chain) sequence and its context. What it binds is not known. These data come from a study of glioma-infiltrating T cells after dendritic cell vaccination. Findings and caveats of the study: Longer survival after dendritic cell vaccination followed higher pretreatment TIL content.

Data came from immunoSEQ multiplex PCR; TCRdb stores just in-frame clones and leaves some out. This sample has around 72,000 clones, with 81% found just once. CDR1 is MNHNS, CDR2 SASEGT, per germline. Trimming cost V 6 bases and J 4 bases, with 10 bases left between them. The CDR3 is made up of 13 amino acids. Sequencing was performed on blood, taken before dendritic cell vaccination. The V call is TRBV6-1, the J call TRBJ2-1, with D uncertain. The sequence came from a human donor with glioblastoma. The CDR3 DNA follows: TGTGCCAGCAGCTTGGAGATTTACAATGAGCAGTTCTTC. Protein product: CASSLEIYNEQFF.